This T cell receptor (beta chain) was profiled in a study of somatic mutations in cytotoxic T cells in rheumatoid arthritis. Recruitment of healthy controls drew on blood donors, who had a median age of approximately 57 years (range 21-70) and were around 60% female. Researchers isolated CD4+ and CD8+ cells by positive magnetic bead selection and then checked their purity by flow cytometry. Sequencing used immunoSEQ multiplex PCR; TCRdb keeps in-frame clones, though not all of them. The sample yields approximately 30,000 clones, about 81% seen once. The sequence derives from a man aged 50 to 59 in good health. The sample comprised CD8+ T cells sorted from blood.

The CDR3 region has the DNA TGTGCCAGCAGCCCGAGGTGGGATGAGCAGTTCTTC. Translation gives CASSPRWDEQFF. The chain is built from TRBV7-2 and TRBJ2-1; D remains ambiguous. V was cut by 5 bases and J by 8 bases, with 10 bases left in between. CDR1 and CDR2 (germline): SGHTA, FQGNSA. This CDR3 is 12 amino acids long.